The 12 T cell receptor beta chains listed next were all sequenced from one sample in a study of tumor-infiltrating lymphocytes in primary liver carcinoma. cDNA specific to TCR beta was made from about 0.45 ug of total RNA, with a constant-region primer employed for priming. Three-round nested multiplex PCR performed with slightly modified ARM-PCR produced the TCR beta libraries. For approximately 10 cycles apiece, the opening two PCR rounds ran with TRBV1-TRBV30 forward primers and a C-beta reverse primer. TCRdb re-analysed the multiplex PCR reads in MiXCR, keeping a single row per CDR3 protein. The table has 300,000 to 400,000 distinct CDR3 sequences, around three fifths seen once. Germline DNA was also extracted, with blood RNA taken from unsorted whole blood. Sequenced: peripheral blood. Receptors were obtained from a middle-aged man with primary liver carcinoma and hepatitis B virus infection.

On this clonotype itself: One end of the junction varies from germline; a read error may be responsible. The V gene is TRBV12-3 or TRBV12-4, the J gene TRBJ2-7, with TRBD1 matching 10 bases. This CDR3 spans 14 amino acids. CDR3 sequence (DNA): TGTGCCAGCCGTAAGGGACAGGGGCCCGTCGGGCAGTGCTTC. It specifies CASRKGQGPVGQCF.

This clonotype was observed a single time. The chain has TRBV11-2 and TRBJ2-5; a weak D match, TRBD1 (5 bases). The CDR3 loop spans 15 amino acids. Germline loops: CDR1 SGHAT, CDR2 FQNNGV. V was pared by 6 bases and J by 4 bases, with 18 bases between. The chain's CDR3 is CASRNLRDRRETQYF. CDR3 coding DNA: TGTGCCAGCAGGAACCTCCGTGACAGACGAGAGACCCAGTACTTC.

This clonotype was recorded at least ten times. The chain couples TRBV11-2 to TRBJ2-3, with 8 bases fitting TRBD2. Germline trimming cut 5 bases from V and 0 bases from J; bases unmatched to any gene: 13. The CDR3 extends over 18 amino acids. The germline gives CDR1 SGHAT, CDR2 FQNNGV. This CDR3 is CASSTREVGLVSTDTQYF. For the CDR3, the DNA is TGTGCCAGCAGCACAAGAGAGGTGGGACTAGTTAGCACAGATACGCAGTATTTT.

The chain combines TRBV11-3 with TRBJ2-7, with a weak D call TRBD2 (6 bases). V was pared by 3 bases and J by 3 bases, with 12 bases between. CDR1 and CDR2 from the germline V gene are SGHNT and YENEEA. This CDR3 contains 14 residues. The CDR3 bases are TGTGCCAGCAGCTTGGGGACGGAGGGCTACGAGCAGTACTTC. It yields the protein CASSLGTEGYEQYF.

The table lists this clonotype with a count of one. This may come from a read error, since a much larger clone is one base off. This sequence joins TRBV29-1 and TRBJ1-2; D is perhaps TRBD1 (5 bases). The CDR3 runs 12 residues. CDR1 and CDR2 (germline): SQVTM, ANQGSEA. This chain's CDR3 is CSVAAQVYDYTF. CDR3 nucleotide sequence: TGCAGCGTTGCCGCACAGGTCTATGACTACACCTTC.

A word on this clonotype: A junction boundary mismatches the germline segment, possibly from a read error. This rearrangement joins TRBV11-2 to TRBJ2-5, with TRBD1 matching 12 bases. The CDR3 length is 18 residues. In germline, CDR1 is SGHAT, CDR2 FQNNGV. The CDR3 coding sequence is TGTGTCAGCAGCCGGGGACAGGGGGCGCATTCCACGCAAGAGACCCAGTACTTC. Amino acid sequence: CVSSRGQGAHSTQETQYF.

This clonotype was seen more than once but under ten times. The CDR3 nucleotides read TGTGCCAGCAGCAGGGCTGATGAGCAGTTCTTC. Translating gives CASSRADEQFF. The J gene is TRBJ2-1, the V gene TRBV7-9; no firm D call. The germline V and J ends were trimmed by 5 bases and 8 bases, with 7 bases remaining between them. Germline-derived CDR1 and CDR2 are SEHNR and FQNEAQ (reference sequence). The CDR3 has 11 residues.

Notes on this clonotype: A junction end diverges from the germline sequence, so it may reflect a read error. V gene TRBV6-5 combines with J gene TRBJ2-3, with no clear D. In germline, CDR1 is MNHEY, CDR2 SVGAGI. This CDR3 is built from 14 residues. The CDR3 sequence is CASSYSIFADTQFF. CDR3 in DNA: TGTGCCAGCAGTTACTCGATCTTTGCAGATACGCAGTTTTTT.

The chain links TRBV5-4 to TRBJ2-7; D possibly corresponds to TRBD1 (7 bases). Germline CDR1 is SGHNT and CDR2 is YYREEE (reference sequence). CDR3 length: 15 residues. Trimming pared 0 bases from V and 1 base from J, leaving 11 bases between. In DNA, the CDR3 is TGTGCCAGCAGCTTGGGGCCAGGGGGGTCCTACGAGCAGTACTTC. Its translation is CASSLGPGGSYEQYF.

Comment on this clonotype: A clone one base away is much larger, so this may be a read error. V usage is TRBV6-1 and J usage is TRBJ1-1; 8 nucleotides line up with TRBD1. Germline V gene sequence: CDR1 MNHNS, CDR2 SASEGT. The CDR3 is 14 amino acids. This chain's CDR3 is CASSLQGEVTEDFF. The CDR3 DNA sequence: TGTGCCAGCAGTTTACAGGGGGAGGTCACTGAAGATTTCTTT.

The chain has TRBV5-8 and TRBJ2-2; D remains ambiguous. CDR1 SGHTS and CDR2 YDEGEE come from the germline V gene. V dropped 3 bases and J dropped 3 bases, with 12 bases sitting between them. This CDR3 is built from 15 residues. The CDR3 protein is CASSSFWVDTGELFF. CDR3 sequence (DNA): TGTGCCAGCAGCTCGTTTTGGGTTGACACCGGGGAGCTGTTTTTT.

The V gene is TRBV6-5, the J gene TRBJ1-2; 7 nucleotides align to TRBD1. V was clipped by 7 bases and J by 2 bases; unmatched bases: 10. CDR3 length: 15 residues. CDR1 is MNHEY and CDR2 is SVGAGI in the germline V gene. The CDR3 nucleotides read TGTGCCAGCAACCGGAGACAGGGCCCCAACTATGGCTACACCTTC. Amino acids: CASNRRQGPNYGYTF.